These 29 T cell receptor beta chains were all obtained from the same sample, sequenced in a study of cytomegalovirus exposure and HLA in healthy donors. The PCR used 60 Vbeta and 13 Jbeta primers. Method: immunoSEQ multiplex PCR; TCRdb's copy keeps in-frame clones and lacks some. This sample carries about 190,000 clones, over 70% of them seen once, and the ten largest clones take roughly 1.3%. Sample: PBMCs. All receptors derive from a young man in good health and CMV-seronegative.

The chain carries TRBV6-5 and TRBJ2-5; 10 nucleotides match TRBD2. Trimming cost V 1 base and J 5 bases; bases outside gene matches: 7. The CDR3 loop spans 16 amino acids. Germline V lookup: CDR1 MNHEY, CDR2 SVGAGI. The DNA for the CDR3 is TGTGCCAGCAGTTACTTTTTAGCGGGGGGACGGGAGACCCAGTACTTC. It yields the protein CASSYFLAGGRETQYF.

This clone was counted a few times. DNA for the CDR3: TGTGCCATCAGTGTTGGGCAGGGGGTCACCTACGAGCAGTACTTC. It specifies CAISVGQGVTYEQYF. This sequence joins TRBV10-3 and TRBJ2-7; 7 bases agree with TRBD1. Germline CDR1 ENHRY, CDR2 SYGVKD. V lost 4 bases and J lost 2; bases outside the gene matches: 8. The length of the CDR3 is 15 residues.

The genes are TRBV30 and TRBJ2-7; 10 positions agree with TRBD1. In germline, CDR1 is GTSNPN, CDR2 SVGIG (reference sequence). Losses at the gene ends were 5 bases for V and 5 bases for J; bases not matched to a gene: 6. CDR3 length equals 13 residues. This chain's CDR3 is CAWSGTGEDEQYF. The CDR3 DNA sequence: TGTGCCTGGTCCGGGACAGGGGAAGACGAGCAGTACTTC. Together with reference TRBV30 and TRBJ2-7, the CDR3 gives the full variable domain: SQTIHQWPATLVQPVGSPLSLECTVEGTSNPNLYWYRQAAGRGLQLLFYSVGIGQISSEVPQNLSASRPQDRQFILSSKKLLLSDSGFYLCAWSGTGEDEQYFGPGTRLTVT.

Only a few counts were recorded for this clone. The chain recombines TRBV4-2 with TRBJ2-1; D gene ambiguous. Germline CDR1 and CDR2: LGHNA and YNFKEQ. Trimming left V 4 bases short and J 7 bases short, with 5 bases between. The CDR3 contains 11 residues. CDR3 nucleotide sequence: TGTGCCAGCAGCCCCGGTAATGAGCAGTTCTTC. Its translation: CASSPGNEQFF.

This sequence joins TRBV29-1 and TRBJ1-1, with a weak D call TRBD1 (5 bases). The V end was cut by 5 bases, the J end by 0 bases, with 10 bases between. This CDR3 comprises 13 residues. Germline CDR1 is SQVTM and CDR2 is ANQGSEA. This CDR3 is CSVSDILNTEAFF. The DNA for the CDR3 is TGCAGCGTTTCGGACATCCTGAACACTGAAGCTTTCTTT.

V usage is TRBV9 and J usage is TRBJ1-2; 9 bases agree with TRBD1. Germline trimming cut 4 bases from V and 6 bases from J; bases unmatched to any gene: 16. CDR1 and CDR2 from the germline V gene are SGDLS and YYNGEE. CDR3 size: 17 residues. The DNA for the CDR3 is TGTGCCAGCAGCCCCCCGAGTAGCACCGGGACAGGGAATGGCTACACCTTC. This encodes CASSPPSSTGTGNGYTF.

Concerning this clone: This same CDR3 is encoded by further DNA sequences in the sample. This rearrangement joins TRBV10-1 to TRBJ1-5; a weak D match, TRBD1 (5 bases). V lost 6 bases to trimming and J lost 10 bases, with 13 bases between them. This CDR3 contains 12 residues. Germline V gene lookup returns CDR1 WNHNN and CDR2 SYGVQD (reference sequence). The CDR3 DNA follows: TGCGCCAGCAGGACAGCCCCACAACCCCAGCATTTT. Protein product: CASRTAPQPQHF.

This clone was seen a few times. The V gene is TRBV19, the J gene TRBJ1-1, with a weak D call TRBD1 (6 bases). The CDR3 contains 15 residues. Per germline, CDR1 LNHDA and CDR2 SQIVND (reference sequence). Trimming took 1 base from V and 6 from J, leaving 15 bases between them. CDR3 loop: CASSIGQGLRAEAFF. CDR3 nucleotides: TGTGCCAGTAGTATAGGCCAGGGGCTCCGGGCTGAAGCTTTCTTT.

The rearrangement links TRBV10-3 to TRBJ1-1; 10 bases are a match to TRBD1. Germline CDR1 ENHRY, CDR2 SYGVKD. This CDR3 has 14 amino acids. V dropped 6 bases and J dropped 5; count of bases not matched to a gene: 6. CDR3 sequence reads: CAIRARDRGTEAFF. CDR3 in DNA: TGTGCCATCAGAGCCCGGGACAGGGGTACTGAAGCTTTCTTT.

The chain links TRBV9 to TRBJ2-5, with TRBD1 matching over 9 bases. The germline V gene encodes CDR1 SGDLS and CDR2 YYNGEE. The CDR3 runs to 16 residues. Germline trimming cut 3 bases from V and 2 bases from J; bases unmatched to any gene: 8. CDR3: CASSGGGTGTQETQYF. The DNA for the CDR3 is TGTGCCAGCAGCGGGGGCGGGACAGGGACTCAAGAGACCCAGTACTTC.

Here the CDR3 reads CASSRSDRARTDTQYF. CDR3 sequence (DNA): TGTGCCAGCAGCAGATCGGACAGGGCTAGGACAGATACGCAGTATTTT. The genes are TRBV21-1 and TRBJ2-3; the table names TRBD1, a call not compared with the DNA. TRBV21-1 is assigned pseudogene status. This CDR3 is 16 amino acids long.

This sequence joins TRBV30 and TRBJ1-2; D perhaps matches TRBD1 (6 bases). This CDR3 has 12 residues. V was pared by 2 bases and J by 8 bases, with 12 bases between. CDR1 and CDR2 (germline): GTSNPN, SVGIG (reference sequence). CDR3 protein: CAWSPGAGGYTF. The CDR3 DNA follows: TGTGCCTGGAGTCCAGGGGCTGGGGGCTACACCTTC. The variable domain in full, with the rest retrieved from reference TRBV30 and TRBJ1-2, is SQTIHQWPATLVQPVGSPLSLECTVEGTSNPNLYWYRQAAGRGLQLLFYSVGIGQISSEVPQNLSASRPQDRQFILSSKKLLLSDSGFYLCAWSPGAGGYTFGSGTRLTVV.

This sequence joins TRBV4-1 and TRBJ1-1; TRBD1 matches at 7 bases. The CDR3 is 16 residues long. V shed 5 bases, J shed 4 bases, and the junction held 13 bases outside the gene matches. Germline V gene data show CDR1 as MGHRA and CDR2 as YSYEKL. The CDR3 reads CASSEGQPAMGTEAFF. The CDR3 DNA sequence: TGCGCCAGCAGCGAGGGACAGCCGGCGATGGGCACTGAAGCTTTCTTT.

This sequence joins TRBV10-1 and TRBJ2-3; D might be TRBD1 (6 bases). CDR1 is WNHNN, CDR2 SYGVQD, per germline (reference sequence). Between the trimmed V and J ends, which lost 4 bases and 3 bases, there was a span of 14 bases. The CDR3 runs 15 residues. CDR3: CASSAGQLGTDTQYF. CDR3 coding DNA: TGCGCCAGCAGTGCAGGACAGTTGGGGACAGATACGCAGTATTTT.

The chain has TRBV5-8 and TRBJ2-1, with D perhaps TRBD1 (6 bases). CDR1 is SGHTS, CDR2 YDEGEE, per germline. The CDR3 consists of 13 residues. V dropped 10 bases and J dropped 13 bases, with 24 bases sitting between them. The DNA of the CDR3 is TGTGCCGCTCAGGGGACCACACGCCCGCGCCAGTTCTTC. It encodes CAAQGTTRPRQFF.

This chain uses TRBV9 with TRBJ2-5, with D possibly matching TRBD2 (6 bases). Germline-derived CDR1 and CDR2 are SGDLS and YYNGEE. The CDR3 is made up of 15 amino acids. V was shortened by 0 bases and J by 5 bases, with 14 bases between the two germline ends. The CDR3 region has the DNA TGTGCCAGCAGCGTAGGTGGCGGAGGGATGGAGACCCAGTACTTC. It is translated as CASSVGGGGMETQYF.

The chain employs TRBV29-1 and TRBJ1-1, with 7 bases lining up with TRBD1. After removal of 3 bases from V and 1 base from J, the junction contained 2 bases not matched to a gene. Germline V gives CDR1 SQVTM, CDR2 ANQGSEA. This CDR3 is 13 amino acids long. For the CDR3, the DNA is TGCAGCGTTGAGAGACAGGGGAACACTGAAGCTTTCTTT. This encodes CSVERQGNTEAFF.

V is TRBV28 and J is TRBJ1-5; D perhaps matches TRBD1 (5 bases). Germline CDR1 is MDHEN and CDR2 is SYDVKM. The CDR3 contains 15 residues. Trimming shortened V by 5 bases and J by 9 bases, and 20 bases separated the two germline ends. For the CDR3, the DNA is TGTGCCAGCAGTCGGACGGGGTGGGGGGGTGCGCCCCAGCATTTT. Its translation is CASSRTGWGGAPQHF. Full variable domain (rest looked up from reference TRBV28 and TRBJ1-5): DVKVTQSSRYLVKRTGEKVFLECVQDMDHENMFWYRQDPGLGLRLIYFSYDVKMKEKGDIPEGYSVSREKKERFSLILESASTNQTSMYLCASSRTGWGGAPQHFGDGTRLSIL.

The DNA for the CDR3 is TGTGCCAGCAGTGAAGGGGTCCCCGGGATCTCCCTCCGCGGCGAGCAGTACTTC. Translating it yields CASSEGVPGISLRGEQYF. The genes are TRBV2 and TRBJ2-7; weak D call: TRBD2 (5 bases). CDR3 length: 18 residues. Germline V gives CDR1 SNHLY, CDR2 FYNNEI. The ends were cut back, 1 base at V and 6 bases at J, with 25 bases in the middle.

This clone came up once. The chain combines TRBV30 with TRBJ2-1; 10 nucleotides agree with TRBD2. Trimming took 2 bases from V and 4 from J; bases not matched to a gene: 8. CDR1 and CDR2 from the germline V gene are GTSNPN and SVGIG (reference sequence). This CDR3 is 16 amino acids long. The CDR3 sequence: CAWSNQLAGKYNEQFF. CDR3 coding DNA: TGTGCCTGGAGTAACCAACTAGCGGGGAAGTACAATGAGCAGTTCTTC.

CDR3 in DNA: TGTGCCAGCAGCTTAGAACCCCAGGGGGCGAATGAAAAACTGTTTTTT. It yields the protein CASSLEPQGANEKLFF. The V and J genes are TRBV7-8 and TRBJ1-4; 8 bases fit TRBD1. Trimming at V came to 1 base and at J to 5 bases, leaving 6 bases not matched to a gene. CDR1 is SGHVS and CDR2 is FQNEAQ in the germline V gene. CDR3 length equals 16 residues.

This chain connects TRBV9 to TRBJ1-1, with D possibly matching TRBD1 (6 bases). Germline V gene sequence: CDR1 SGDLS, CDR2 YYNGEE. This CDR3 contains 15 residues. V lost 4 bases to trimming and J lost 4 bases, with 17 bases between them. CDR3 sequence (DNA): TGTGCCAGCAGCCCAATGGGGGACACGAGCACTGAAGCTTTCTTT. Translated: CASSPMGDTSTEAFF.

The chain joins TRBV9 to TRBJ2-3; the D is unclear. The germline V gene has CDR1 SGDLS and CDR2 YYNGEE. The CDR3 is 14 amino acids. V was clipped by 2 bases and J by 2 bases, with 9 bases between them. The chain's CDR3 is CASSVNTATDTQYF. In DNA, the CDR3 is TGTGCCAGCAGCGTCAATACAGCCACAGATACGCAGTATTTT.

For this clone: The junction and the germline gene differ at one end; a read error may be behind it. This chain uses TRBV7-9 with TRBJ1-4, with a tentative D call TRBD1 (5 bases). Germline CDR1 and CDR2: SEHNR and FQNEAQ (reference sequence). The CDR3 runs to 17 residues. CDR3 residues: CSSSFERTGTFNEKLFF. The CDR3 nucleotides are TGTTCCAGCAGCTTCGAAAGGACCGGGACTTTTAATGAAAAACTGTTTTTT.

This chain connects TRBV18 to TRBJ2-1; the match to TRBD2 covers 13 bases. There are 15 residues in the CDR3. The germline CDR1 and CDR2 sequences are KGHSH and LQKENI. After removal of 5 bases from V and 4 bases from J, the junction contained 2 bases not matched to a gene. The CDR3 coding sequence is TGTGCCAGCTCAAAGGGACTAGCGGGGTACAATGAGCAGTTCTTC. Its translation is CASSKGLAGYNEQFF. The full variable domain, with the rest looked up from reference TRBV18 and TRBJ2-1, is NAGVMQNPRHLVRRRGQEARLRCSPMKGHSHVYWYRQLPEEGLKFMVYLQKENIIDESGMPKERFSAEFPKEGPSILRIQQVVRGDSAAYFCASSKGLAGYNEQFFGPGTRLTVL.

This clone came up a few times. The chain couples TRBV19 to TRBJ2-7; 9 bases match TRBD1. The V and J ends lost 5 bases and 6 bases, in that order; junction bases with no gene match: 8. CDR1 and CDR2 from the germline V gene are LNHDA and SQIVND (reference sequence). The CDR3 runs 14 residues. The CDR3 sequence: CASSSYRGPSEQYF. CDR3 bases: TGTGCCAGTAGTTCCTACAGGGGGCCGAGCGAGCAGTACTTC. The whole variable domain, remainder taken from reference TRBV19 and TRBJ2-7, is DGGITQSPKYLFRKEGQNVTLSCEQNLNHDAMYWYRQDPGQGLRLIYYSQIVNDFQKGDIAEGYSVSREKKESFPLTVTSAQKNPTAFYLCASSSYRGPSEQYFGPGTRLTVT.

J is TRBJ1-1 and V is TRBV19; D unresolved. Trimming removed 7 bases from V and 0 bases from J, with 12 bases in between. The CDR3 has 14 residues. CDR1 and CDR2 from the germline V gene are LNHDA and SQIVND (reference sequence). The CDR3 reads CASTRGPMNTEAFF. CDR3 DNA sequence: TGTGCCAGTACTCGTGGGCCCATGAACACTGAAGCTTTCTTT.

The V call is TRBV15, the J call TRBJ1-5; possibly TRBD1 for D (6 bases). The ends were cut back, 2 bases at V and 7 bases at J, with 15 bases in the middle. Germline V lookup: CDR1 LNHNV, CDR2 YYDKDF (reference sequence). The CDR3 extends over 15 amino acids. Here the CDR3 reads CATSRLQGGSQPQHF. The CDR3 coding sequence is TGTGCCACCAGCAGACTACAGGGAGGGAGCCAGCCCCAGCATTTT.

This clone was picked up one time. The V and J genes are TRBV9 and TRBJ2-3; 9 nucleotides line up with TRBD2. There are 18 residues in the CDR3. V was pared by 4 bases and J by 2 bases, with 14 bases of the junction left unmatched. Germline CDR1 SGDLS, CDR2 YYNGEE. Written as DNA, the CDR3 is TGTGCCAGCAGCACCCAACCCCCCCAGCGGGGGGTCACAGATACGCAGTATTTT. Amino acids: CASSTQPPQRGVTDTQYF.